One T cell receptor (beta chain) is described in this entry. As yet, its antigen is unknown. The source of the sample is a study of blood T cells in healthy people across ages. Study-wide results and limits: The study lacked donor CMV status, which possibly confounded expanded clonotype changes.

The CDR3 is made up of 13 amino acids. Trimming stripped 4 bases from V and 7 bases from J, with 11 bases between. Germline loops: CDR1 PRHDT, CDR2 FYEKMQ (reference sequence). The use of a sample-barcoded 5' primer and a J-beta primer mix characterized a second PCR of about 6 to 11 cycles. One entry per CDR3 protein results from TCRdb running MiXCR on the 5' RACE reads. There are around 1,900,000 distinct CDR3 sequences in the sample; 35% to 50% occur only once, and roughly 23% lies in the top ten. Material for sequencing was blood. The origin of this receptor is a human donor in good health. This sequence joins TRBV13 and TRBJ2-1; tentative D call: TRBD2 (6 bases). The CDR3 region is CASSSGLLNEQFF. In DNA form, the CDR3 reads TGTGCCAGCAGCTCGGGACTGCTTAATGAGCAGTTCTTC.